These 25 T cell receptor beta chains came from one sample sequenced in a study of CD8 T cells in Susac syndrome. The authors reverse transcribed about 0.5 to 1 ug RNA with random hexamers. MiXCR, applied by TCRdb to the immunoSEQ multiplex PCR reads, yields one record per CDR3 protein. The sample has about 200,000 distinct CDR3 sequences; 92% are singletons. The source material was CD8+ T cells from PBMCs. The receptors here all came from a human donor with multiple sclerosis.

The chain combines TRBV4-2 with TRBJ1-4; 7 bases are a match to TRBD1. The CDR3 spans 13 residues. The V and J ends lost 4 bases and 8 bases, in that order; junction bases with no gene match: 4. Germline loops: CDR1 LGHNA, CDR2 YNFKEQ. CDR3 in DNA: TGTGCCAGCAGCCCCCTACAGGGGGAAAAACTGTTTTTT. It codes for CASSPLQGEKLFF.

For the CDR3, the DNA is TGTGCCAGCGGGGTAGCGGGATTGGAGACCCAGTACTTC. Residues: CASGVAGLETQYF. V is TRBV7-9 and J is TRBJ2-5; 8 bases map to TRBD2. The ends lost 8 bases at V and 5 bases at J; junction bases unmatched: 7. CDR3 length equals 13 residues. CDR1 is SEHNR and CDR2 is FQNEAQ in the germline V gene (reference sequence).

CDR3 loop: CASSSAPQVYNEQFF. The DNA of the CDR3 is TGTGCCAGCAGTTCCGCCCCACAGGTCTACAATGAGCAGTTCTTC. The gene calls are TRBV12-3 or TRBV12-4 and TRBJ2-1; tentatively, D is TRBD1 (5 bases). V was shortened by 4 bases and J by 3 bases, with 13 bases between the two germline ends. This CDR3 has 15 residues.

This chain connects TRBV27 to TRBJ1-1, with 12 positions matching TRBD1. The J segment lost 5 bases and the V segment lost 1 base, leaving 8 bases of the junction unmatched. This CDR3 comprises 17 residues. Germline V gives CDR1 MNHEY, CDR2 SMNVEV (reference sequence). CDR3 loop: CASSLYRDRGLPTEAFF. Written as DNA, the CDR3 is TGTGCCAGCAGTTTATACCGGGACAGGGGGCTCCCGACTGAAGCTTTCTTT.

This chain connects TRBV12-3 or TRBV12-4 to TRBJ2-1; D is uncertain. The germline V and J ends were trimmed by 3 bases and 3 bases, with 9 bases remaining between them. The CDR3 spans 14 residues. The CDR3 DNA is TGTGCCAGCAGTTTTAGTGTGGACTACAATGAGCAGTTCTTC. It codes for CASSFSVDYNEQFF.

This rearrangement joins TRBV5-1 to TRBJ1-1; D remains ambiguous. V lost 1 base and J 7 bases, leaving 11 bases between the germline ends. The CDR3 consists of 13 residues. Germline values: CDR1 SGHRS, CDR2 YFSETQ. The CDR3 coding sequence is TGCGCCAGCAGCTTGAGTTTCCCAGGTGAAGCTTTCTTT. This codes for CASSLSFPGEAFF.

This clonotype appeared a single time. V usage is TRBV13 and J usage is TRBJ2-2; a weak D match, TRBD1 (5 bases). Trimming cost V 7 bases and J 0 bases, with 15 bases left between them. Germline assignment: CDR1 PRHDT and CDR2 FYEKMQ (reference sequence). CDR3 size: 16 residues. This CDR3 reads CASTMGRPANTGELFF. In DNA form, the CDR3 reads TGTGCCAGCACAATGGGGCGACCCGCGAACACCGGGGAGCTGTTTTTT.

The chain recombines TRBV30 with TRBJ2-7; D unresolved. Germline values: CDR1 GTSNPN, CDR2 SVGIG (reference sequence). CDR3 length: 13 amino acids. The V end was cut by 1 base, the J end by 0 bases, with 7 bases between. CDR3 sequence reads: CAWSGADSYEQYF. The CDR3, as DNA: TGTGCCTGGAGTGGGGCGGACTCCTACGAGCAGTACTTC.

The chain joins TRBV6-5 to TRBJ1-3; D not certain. The germline V gene has CDR1 MNHEY and CDR2 SVGAGI. The CDR3 runs 14 residues. Trimming took off 7 bases at V and 0 bases at J, with 10 bases between the two ends. The CDR3 loop is CASNQVSSGNTIYF. Here the CDR3 DNA reads TGTGCCAGCAACCAGGTGTCCTCTGGAAACACCATATATTTT.

Worth noting for this clonotype: The junction does not match germline at one end; this may be a read error. This chain uses TRBV5-4 with TRBJ2-5; the match to TRBD2 covers 12 bases. CDR1 SGHNT and CDR2 YYREEE come from the germline V gene (reference sequence). CDR3 length equals 15 residues. CDR3 amino acids: CASSFKRLAGETQYF. The CDR3 DNA sequence: TGTGCCAGCAGCTTTAAGAGACTAGCGGGAGAGACTCAGTACTTC.

This chain connects TRBV27 to TRBJ1-1; D is perhaps TRBD1 (5 bases). The V gene's germline CDR1 is MNHEY and CDR2 SMNVEV (reference sequence). V dropped 5 bases and J dropped 4 bases, with 14 bases sitting between them. This CDR3 is built from 14 residues. The CDR3 nucleotides read TGTGCCAGCAGTCCCGGGGGTGGGGTCACTGAAGCTTTCTTT. Translated: CASSPGGGVTEAFF.

As DNA, the CDR3 is TGCAGTGCTAAGGACAGGGGCCACGAGCAGTACTTC. This translates into CSAKDRGHEQYF. V gene TRBV20-1 combines with J gene TRBJ2-7; 9 nucleotides line up with TRBD1. V lost 4 bases, J lost 5 bases, and 3 bases stayed unmatched. Looked up from germline, CDR1 is DFQATT and CDR2 is SNEGSKA (reference sequence). The CDR3 contains 12 residues.

CDR3 nucleotides: TGTGCCAGCAGCTCCCGGACAGTTCAAGAGACCCAGTACTTC. It translates to CASSSRTVQETQYF. V gene TRBV7-9 combines with J gene TRBJ2-5, with D possibly being TRBD1 (6 bases). The CDR3 covers 14 residues. V gave up 4 bases and J gave up 2 bases, with 11 bases separating them. Looked up from germline, CDR1 is SEHNR and CDR2 is FQNEAQ (reference sequence).

The chain employs TRBV11-2 and TRBJ2-7; perhaps TRBD2 as D (7 bases). This CDR3 has 17 amino acids. Germline CDR1 and CDR2: SGHAT and FQNNGV. The V end lost 2 bases, the J end lost 0 bases, and 17 bases lay between the germline ends. The CDR3 reads CASSLYARGLSSYEQYF. CDR3 in DNA: TGTGCCAGCAGCTTATATGCGCGGGGGCTCAGCTCCTACGAGCAGTACTTC.

The chain has TRBV20-1 and TRBJ1-6; a possible D gene is TRBD1 (6 bases). The CDR3 has 16 residues. The V gene's germline CDR1 is DFQATT and CDR2 SNEGSKA (reference sequence). The V end lost 2 bases, the J end lost 7 bases, and 18 bases lay between the germline ends. The CDR3: CSARNYLQGSNSPLHF. DNA for the CDR3: TGCAGTGCTAGAAATTATCTACAGGGATCAAATTCACCCCTCCACTTT.

This clonotype came up a few times. The chain links TRBV13 to TRBJ1-5; D may be TRBD1 (5 bases). V shed 5 bases and J shed 7 bases, with 15 bases lying between them. CDR3 length: 14 residues. In germline, CDR1 is PRHDT, CDR2 FYEKMQ (reference sequence). The CDR3: CASSQTGTEQPQHF. DNA of the CDR3: TGTGCCAGCAGCCAAACAGGAACGGAGCAGCCCCAGCATTTT.

The chain combines TRBV7-9 with TRBJ1-3, with TRBD1 matching 7 bases. V shed 5 bases and J 10 bases; nucleotides not matched to a gene: 5. This CDR3 spans 12 amino acids. Germline V gene data show CDR1 as SEHNR and CDR2 as FQNEAQ (reference sequence). The CDR3 region has the DNA TGTGCCAGCAGCCCTCCAGGGGGGACCATATATTTT. It yields the protein CASSPPGGTIYF.

For the CDR3, the DNA is TGTGCCAGCAGCCCGCCAGTAACAGAAGAGACCCAGTACTTC. This sequence encodes CASSPPVTEETQYF. This chain connects TRBV12-3 or TRBV12-4 to TRBJ2-5; no clear D. Trimming stripped 6 bases from V and 3 bases from J, with 14 bases between. This CDR3 comprises 14 residues.

The chain carries TRBV14 and TRBJ1-2; TRBD1 agrees at 7 bases. The trim removed 0 bases at V and 6 bases at J, leaving 10 bases unmatched. From germline, CDR1 is SGHDN and CDR2 FVKESK. This CDR3 region has 16 residues. CDR3 amino acids: CASSQDHRGPGDGYTF. CDR3 in DNA: TGTGCCAGCAGCCAAGATCACAGGGGACCGGGGGATGGCTACACCTTC.

The chain links TRBV4-3 to TRBJ2-2; a weak D match, TRBD1 (5 bases). V lost 5 bases and J lost 5, with 12 bases in between. The germline CDR1 and CDR2 sequences are LGHNA and YSLEER. The CDR3 runs to 14 residues. The CDR3 nucleotides are TGCGCCAGCAGCAAAACTGCAGGGACCGGGGAGCTGTTTTTT. This translates into CASSKTAGTGELFF.

This chain uses TRBV27 with TRBJ1-1; D gene uncertain. The CDR3 contains 14 residues. The germline V gene has CDR1 MNHEY and CDR2 SMNVEV (reference sequence). The V end lost 3 bases, the J end lost 0 bases, and 8 bases lay between the germline ends. CDR3 in amino acids: CASSFEGMNTEAFF. CDR3 bases: TGTGCCAGCAGTTTTGAGGGCATGAACACTGAAGCTTTCTTT.

V gene TRBV6-2 or TRBV6-3 combines with J gene TRBJ1-1, with 7 positions matching TRBD1. The CDR3 length is 14 residues. J was trimmed by 4 bases and V by 6 bases; bases with no gene match: 8. Germline V gene sequence: CDR1 MNHEY, CDR2 SVGEGT. The CDR3 sequence is CASSYDRVGTEAFF. CDR3 DNA: TGTGCCAGCAGCTATGACAGGGTCGGCACTGAAGCTTTCTTT.

This clonotype has only one observation. The chain is built from TRBV7-8 and TRBJ1-6, with 7 bases lining up with TRBD1. Trimming took 2 bases from V and 6 from J; bases not matched to a gene: 4. This CDR3 contains 15 residues. CDR1 is SGHVS and CDR2 is FQNEAQ in the germline V gene. CDR3 region: CASSLRRDSNSPLHF. The CDR3 DNA reads TGTGCCAGCAGCTTACGCAGGGACAGTAATTCACCCCTCCACTTT.

This chain links TRBV12-3 or TRBV12-4 with TRBJ1-1, with a weak D call TRBD1 (6 bases). The CDR3 totals 11 residues. V was shortened by 6 bases and J by 6 bases, with 8 bases between the two germline ends. Here the CDR3 DNA reads TGTGCCAGCAGGGCAGGGGCTGAAGCTTTCTTT. The encoded protein is CASRAGAEAFF.

CDR3 amino acids: CASSMGQGPYNEQFF. The CDR3 coding sequence is TGTGCCAGCAGCATGGGACAGGGACCCTACAATGAGCAGTTCTTC. The chain employs TRBV7-8 and TRBJ2-1, with 9 positions matching TRBD1. V dropped 5 bases and J dropped 2; count of bases not matched to a gene: 4. The CDR3 runs 15 residues. Per germline, CDR1 SGHVS and CDR2 FQNEAQ.